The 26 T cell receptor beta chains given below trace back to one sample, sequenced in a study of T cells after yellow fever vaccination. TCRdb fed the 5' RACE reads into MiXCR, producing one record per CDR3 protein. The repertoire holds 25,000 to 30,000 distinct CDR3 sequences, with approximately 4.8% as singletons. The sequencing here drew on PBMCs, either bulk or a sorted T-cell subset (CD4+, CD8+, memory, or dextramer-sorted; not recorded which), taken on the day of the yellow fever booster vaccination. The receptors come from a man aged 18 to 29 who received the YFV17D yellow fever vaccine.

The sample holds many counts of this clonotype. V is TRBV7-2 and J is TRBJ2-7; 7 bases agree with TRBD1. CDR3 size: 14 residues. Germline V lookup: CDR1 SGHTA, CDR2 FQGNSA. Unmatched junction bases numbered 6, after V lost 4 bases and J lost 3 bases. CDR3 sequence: CASSSGTDYYEQYF. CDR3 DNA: TGTGCCAGCAGCTCCGGGACAGATTACTACGAGCAGTACTTC.

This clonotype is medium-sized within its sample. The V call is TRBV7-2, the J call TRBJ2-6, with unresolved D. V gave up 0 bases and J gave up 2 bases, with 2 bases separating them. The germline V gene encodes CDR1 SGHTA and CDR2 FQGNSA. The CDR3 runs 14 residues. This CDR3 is CASSLATGANVLTF. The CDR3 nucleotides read TGTGCCAGCAGCTTAGCGACTGGGGCCAACGTCCTGACTTTC.

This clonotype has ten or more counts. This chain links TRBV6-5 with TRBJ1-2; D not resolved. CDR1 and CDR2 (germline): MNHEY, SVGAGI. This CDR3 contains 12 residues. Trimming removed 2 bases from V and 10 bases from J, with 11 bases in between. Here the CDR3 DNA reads TGTGCCAGCAGTTACGACTCCTTTGACTACACCTTC. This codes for CASSYDSFDYTF.

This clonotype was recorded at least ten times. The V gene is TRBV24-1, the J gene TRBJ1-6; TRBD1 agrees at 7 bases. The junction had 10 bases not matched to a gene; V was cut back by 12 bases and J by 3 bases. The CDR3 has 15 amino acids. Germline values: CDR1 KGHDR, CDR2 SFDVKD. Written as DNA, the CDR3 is TGTGCCGGATCCCGGGACAGCCGCTATAATTCACCCCTCCACTTT. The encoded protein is CAGSRDSRYNSPLHF.

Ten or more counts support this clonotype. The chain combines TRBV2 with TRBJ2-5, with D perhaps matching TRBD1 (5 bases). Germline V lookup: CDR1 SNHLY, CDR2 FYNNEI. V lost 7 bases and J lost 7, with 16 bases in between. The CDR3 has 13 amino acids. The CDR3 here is CASTEPRTRTQYF. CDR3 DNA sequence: TGTGCCAGCACCGAACCGAGGACACGGACCCAGTACTTC. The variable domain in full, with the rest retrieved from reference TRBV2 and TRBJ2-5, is EPEVTQTPSHQVTQMGQEVILRCVPISNHLYFYWYRQILGQKVEFLVSFYNNEISEKSEIFDDQFSVERPDGSNFTLKIRSTKLEDSAMYFCASTEPRTRTQYFGPGTRLLVL.

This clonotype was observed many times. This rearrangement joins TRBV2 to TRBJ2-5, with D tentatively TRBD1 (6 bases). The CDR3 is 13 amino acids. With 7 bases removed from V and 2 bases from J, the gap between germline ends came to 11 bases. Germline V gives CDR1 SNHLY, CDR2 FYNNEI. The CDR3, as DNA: TGTGCCAGCAACCGACAGGAACAAGAGACCCAGTACTTC. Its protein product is CASNRQEQETQYF.

The CDR3 DNA reads TGCGCCAGCAGCCAAGATGCCGGTACCGGGGCCAACGTCCTGACTTTC. It translates to CASSQDAGTGANVLTF. V gene TRBV4-3 combines with J gene TRBJ2-6; no firm D call. V gave up 0 bases and J gave up 4 bases, with 10 bases separating them. The CDR3 runs to 16 residues. Germline CDR1 reads LGHNA; CDR2 reads YSLEER.

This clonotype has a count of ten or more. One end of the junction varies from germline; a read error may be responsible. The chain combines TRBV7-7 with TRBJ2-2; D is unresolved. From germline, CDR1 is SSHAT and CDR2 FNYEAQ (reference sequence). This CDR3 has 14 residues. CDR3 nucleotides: TGTGCTAGCAGCCCGATGACGGGCACCGGGGAGCTGTTTTTT. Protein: CASSPMTGTGELFF.

CDR3: CASSLGQRDTQYF. The CDR3 DNA is TGCGCCAGCAGCTTGGGCCAGAGGGATACGCAGTATTTT. The J gene is TRBJ2-3, the V gene TRBV5-1, with D uncertain. The V gene's germline CDR1 is SGHRS and CDR2 YFSETQ. Trimming pared 0 bases from V and 6 bases from J, leaving 8 bases between. The CDR3 has 13 amino acids.

CDR3 in amino acids: CASSFSNTEAFF. As DNA, the CDR3 is TGTGCCAGCAGTTTTAGCAATACTGAAGCTTTCTTT. V is TRBV12-3 or TRBV12-4 and J is TRBJ1-1; D gene ambiguous. V lost 3 bases and J 5 bases, leaving 7 bases between the germline ends. The CDR3 sequence is 12 residues long.

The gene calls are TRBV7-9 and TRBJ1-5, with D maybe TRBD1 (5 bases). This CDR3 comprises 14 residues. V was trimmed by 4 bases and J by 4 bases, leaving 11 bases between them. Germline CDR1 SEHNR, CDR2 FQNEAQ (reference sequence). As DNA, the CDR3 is TGTGCCAGCAGCTACCGGGACGCAAATCAGCCCCAGCATTTT. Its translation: CASSYRDANQPQHF.

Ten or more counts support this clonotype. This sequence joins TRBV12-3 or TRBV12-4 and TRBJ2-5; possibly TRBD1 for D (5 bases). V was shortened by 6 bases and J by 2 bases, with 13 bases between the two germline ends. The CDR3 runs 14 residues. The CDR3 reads CASSRKQDQETQYF. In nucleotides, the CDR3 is TGTGCCAGCAGCCGAAAACAGGATCAAGAGACCCAGTACTTC.

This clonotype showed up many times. CDR3 in amino acids: CASRSGTSSYNEQFF. In DNA form, the CDR3 reads TGTGCCAGCAGGTCCGGGACAAGCTCCTACAATGAGCAGTTCTTC. This chain connects TRBV7-2 to TRBJ2-1; tentatively, D is TRBD1 (6 bases). Germline values: CDR1 SGHTA, CDR2 FQGNSA. CDR3 length equals 15 residues. V was cut by 6 bases and J by 0 bases, with 12 bases left in between.

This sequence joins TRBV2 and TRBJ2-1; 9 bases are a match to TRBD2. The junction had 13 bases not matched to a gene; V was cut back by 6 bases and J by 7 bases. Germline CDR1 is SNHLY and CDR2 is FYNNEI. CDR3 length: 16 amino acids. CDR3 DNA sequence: TGTGCCAGCAGGACGGTAGGGCGGGGGGGTAGGAATGAGCAGTTCTTC. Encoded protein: CASRTVGRGGRNEQFF.

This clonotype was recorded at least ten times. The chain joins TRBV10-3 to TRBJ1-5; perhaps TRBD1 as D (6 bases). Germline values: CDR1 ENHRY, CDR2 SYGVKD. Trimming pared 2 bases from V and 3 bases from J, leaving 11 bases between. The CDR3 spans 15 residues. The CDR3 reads CAISEPGADNQPQHF. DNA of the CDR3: TGTGCCATCAGTGAGCCGGGGGCGGACAATCAGCCCCAGCATTTT.

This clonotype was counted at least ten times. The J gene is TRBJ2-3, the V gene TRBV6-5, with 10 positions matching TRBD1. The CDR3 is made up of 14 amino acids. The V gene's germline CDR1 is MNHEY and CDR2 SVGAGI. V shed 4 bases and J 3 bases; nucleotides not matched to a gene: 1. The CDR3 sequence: CASSWDRGTDTQYF. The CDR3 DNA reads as TGTGCCAGCAGTTGGGACAGGGGAACAGATACGCAGTATTTT.

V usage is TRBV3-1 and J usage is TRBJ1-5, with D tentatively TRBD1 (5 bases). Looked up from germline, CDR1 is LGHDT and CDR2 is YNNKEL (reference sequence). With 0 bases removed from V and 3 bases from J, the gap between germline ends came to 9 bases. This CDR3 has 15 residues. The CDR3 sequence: CASSQDTGLNQPQHF. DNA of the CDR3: TGTGCCAGCAGCCAAGACACAGGTCTCAATCAGCCCCAGCATTTT. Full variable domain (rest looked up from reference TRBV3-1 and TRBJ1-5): DTAVSQTPKYLVTQMGNDKSIKCEQNLGHDTMYWYKQDSKKFLKIMFSYNNKELIINETVPNRFSPKSPDKAHLNLHINSLELGDSAVYFCASSQDTGLNQPQHFGDGTRLSIL.

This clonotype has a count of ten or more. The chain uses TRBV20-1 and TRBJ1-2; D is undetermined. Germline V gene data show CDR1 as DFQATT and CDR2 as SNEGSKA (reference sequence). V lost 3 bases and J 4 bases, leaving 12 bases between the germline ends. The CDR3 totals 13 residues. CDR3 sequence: CSASLGEAYGYTF. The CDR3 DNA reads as TGCAGTGCTAGTCTCGGGGAAGCCTATGGCTACACCTTC.

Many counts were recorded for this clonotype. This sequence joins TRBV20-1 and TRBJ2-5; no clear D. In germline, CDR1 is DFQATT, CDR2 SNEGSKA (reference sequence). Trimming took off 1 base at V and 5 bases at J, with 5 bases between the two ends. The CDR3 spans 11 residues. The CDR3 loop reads CSARGPETQYF. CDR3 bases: TGCAGTGCTAGAGGTCCGGAGACCCAGTACTTC.

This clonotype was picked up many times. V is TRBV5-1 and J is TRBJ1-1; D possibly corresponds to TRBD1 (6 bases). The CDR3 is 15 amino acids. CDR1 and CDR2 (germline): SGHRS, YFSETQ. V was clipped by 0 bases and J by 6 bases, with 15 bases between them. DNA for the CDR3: TGCGCCAGCAGCTTGGATCCCGGGGGCCAGGCTGAAGCTTTCTTT. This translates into CASSLDPGGQAEAFF. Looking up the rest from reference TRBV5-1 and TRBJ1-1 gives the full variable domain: KAGVTQTPRYLIKTRGQQVTLSCSPISGHRSVSWYQQTPGQGLQFLFEYFSETQRNKGNFPGRFSGRQFSNSRSEMNVSTLELGDSALYLCASSLDPGGQAEAFFGQGTRLTVV.

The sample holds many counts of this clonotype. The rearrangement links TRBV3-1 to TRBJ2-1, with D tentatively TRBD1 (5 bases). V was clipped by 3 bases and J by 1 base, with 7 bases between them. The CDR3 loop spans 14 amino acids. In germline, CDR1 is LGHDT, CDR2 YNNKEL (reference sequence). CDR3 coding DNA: TGTGCCAGCAGCCAGACAGCGTCCTACAATGAGCAGTTCTTC. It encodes CASSQTASYNEQFF.

The CDR3 is CASSQGVSGGAGTQYF. CDR3 coding DNA: TGTGCCAGCAGCCAAGGGGTCAGCGGGGGGGCCGGTACGCAGTATTTT. The gene calls are TRBV3-1 and TRBJ2-3, with TRBD2 matching over 10 bases. From germline, CDR1 is LGHDT and CDR2 YNNKEL (reference sequence). The CDR3 loop spans 16 amino acids. J lost 8 bases, V lost 1 base, and 9 bases had no gene match.

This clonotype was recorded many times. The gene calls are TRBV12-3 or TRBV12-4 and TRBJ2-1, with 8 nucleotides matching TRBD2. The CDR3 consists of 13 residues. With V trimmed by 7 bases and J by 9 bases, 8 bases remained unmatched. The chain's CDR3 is CASTSGGRSEQFF. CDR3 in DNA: TGTGCCAGCACCTCGGGGGGGCGGAGTGAGCAGTTCTTC.

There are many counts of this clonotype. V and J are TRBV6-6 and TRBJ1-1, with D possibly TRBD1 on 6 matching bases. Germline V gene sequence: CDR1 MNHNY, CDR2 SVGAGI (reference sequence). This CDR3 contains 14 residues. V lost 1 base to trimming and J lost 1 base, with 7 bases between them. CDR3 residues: CASSYWDKNTEAFF. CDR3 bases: TGTGCCAGCAGTTACTGGGACAAGAACACTGAAGCTTTCTTT.

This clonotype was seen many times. The chain's CDR3 is CASSLEGAGTQYF. The DNA for the CDR3 is TGTGCCAGCAGCTTAGAGGGTGCCGGGACGCAGTATTTT. This sequence joins TRBV7-9 and TRBJ2-3; D not resolved. The V gene lost 1 base and the J gene lost 9 bases, with 11 bases spanning the gap. The CDR3 consists of 13 residues. The germline V gene has CDR1 SEHNR and CDR2 FQNEAQ (reference sequence).

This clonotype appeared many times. The chain's CDR3 is CASSLGQGAVTEAFF. The CDR3 DNA reads as TGCGCCAGCAGCTTGGGACAGGGGGCCGTCACTGAAGCTTTCTTT. This chain connects TRBV5-1 to TRBJ1-1; 10 bases match TRBD1. The CDR3 runs 15 residues. Germline V CDR1 and CDR2: SGHRS, YFSETQ. Unmatched junction bases numbered 3, after V lost 0 bases and J lost 4 bases.